These 26 T cell receptor beta chains were sequenced from one sample in a study of T cell responses to AZD1222 COVID-19 vaccine. TCRdb's table, derived via immunoSEQ multiplex PCR, lists solely in-frame clones and lacks some. The repertoire holds around 150,000 clones, with about 89% as singletons. The source was peripheral blood, collected 28 days after the second dose of the MenACWY control vaccine. The receptors shown here come from an adult who received the MenACWY meningococcal vaccine as a control.

V gene TRBV11-3 combines with J gene TRBJ2-2; D gene unclear. The CDR3 covers 13 residues. The V end was cut by 5 bases, the J end by 4 bases, with 8 bases between. Germline V CDR1 and CDR2: SGHNT, YENEEA. Written as DNA, the CDR3 is TGTGCCAGCAGCATACGTGGCACCGGGGAGCTGTTTTTT. Its protein product is CASSIRGTGELFF.

J is TRBJ2-3 and V is TRBV5-5; D is possibly TRBD1 (6 bases). CDR3 length: 16 amino acids. From germline, CDR1 is SGHKS and CDR2 YYEKEE (reference sequence). Trimming left V 0 bases short and J 2 bases short, with 13 bases between. As DNA, the CDR3 is TGTGCCAGCAGCTTGGAATGGGGGCGTGTCACAGATACGCAGTATTTT. Translating gives CASSLEWGRVTDTQYF.

V and J are TRBV29-1 and TRBJ1-4; TRBD1 matches at 7 bases. CDR3 length: 15 amino acids. Per the germline V gene, CDR1 is SQVTM and CDR2 is ANQGSEA. Losses at the gene ends were 0 bases for V and 8 bases for J; bases not matched to a gene: 9. The CDR3 reads CSVEDQAQGTEKLFF. The CDR3, as DNA: TGCAGCGTTGAAGATCAGGCACAGGGGACGGAAAAACTGTTTTTT. The complete variable domain, with remaining parts taken from reference TRBV29-1 and TRBJ1-4, reads SAVISQKPSRDICQRGTSLTIQCQVDSQVTMMFWYRQQPGQSLTLIATANQGSEATYESGFVIDKFPISRPNLTFSTLTVSNMSPEDSSIYLCSVEDQAQGTEKLFFGSGTQLSVL.

This rearrangement joins TRBV7-9 to TRBJ2-5, with a possible D match to TRBD1 (6 bases). The CDR3 is made up of 14 amino acids. Looked up from germline, CDR1 is SEHNR and CDR2 is FQNEAQ (reference sequence). V dropped 3 bases and J dropped 5 bases, with 13 bases sitting between them. The CDR3 DNA is TGTGCCAGCAGCTTTTCAGGGGCCGGGGAGACCCAGTACTTC. Translated, it gives CASSFSGAGETQYF. The full variable domain, with the rest looked up from reference TRBV7-9 and TRBJ2-5, is DTGVSQNPRHKITKRGQNVTFRCDPISEHNRLYWYRQTLGQGPEFLTYFQNEAQLEKSRLLSDRFSAERPKGSFSTLEIQRTEQGDSAMYLCASSFSGAGETQYFGPGTRLLVL.

The rearrangement uses TRBV5-4 and TRBJ2-1, with 7 bases identical to TRBD1. Germline V gene sequence: CDR1 SGHNT, CDR2 YYREEE (reference sequence). The ends lost 5 bases at V and 4 bases at J; junction bases unmatched: 6. The CDR3 has 14 residues. The CDR3 DNA is TGTGCCAGCAGTTTGATGGGACAGTACAATGAGCAGTTCTTC. This translates into CASSLMGQYNEQFF.

This rearrangement joins TRBV7-2 to TRBJ2-3; 9 bases align to TRBD2. The length of the CDR3 is 18 residues. Germline V lookup: CDR1 SGHTA, CDR2 FQGNSA. V dropped 0 bases and J dropped 5; count of bases not matched to a gene: 12. CDR3 loop: CASSLASRTSVYQDTQYF. Written as DNA, the CDR3 is TGTGCCAGCAGCTTAGCGTCCCGGACTAGCGTCTACCAAGATACGCAGTATTTT.

The chain has TRBV5-4 and TRBJ2-7, with 8 bases matching TRBD2. The CDR3 has 16 residues. J was trimmed by 5 bases and V by 0 bases; bases with no gene match: 10. The germline V gene encodes CDR1 SGHNT and CDR2 YYREEE (reference sequence). The CDR3: CASSLVASGSRDEQYF. CDR3 nucleotides: TGTGCCAGCAGCTTGGTGGCGAGCGGGAGCCGGGACGAGCAGTACTTC.

The chain joins TRBV7-8 to TRBJ1-1; D is unclear. V lost 1 base and J 6 bases, leaving 12 bases between the germline ends. CDR3 length: 14 amino acids. Per the germline V gene, CDR1 is SGHVS and CDR2 is FQNEAQ. CDR3 in DNA: TGTGCCAGCAGCTTAGAGATAGGGTCCCCTGAAGCTTTCTTT. Translating it yields CASSLEIGSPEAFF.

The chain joins TRBV5-1 to TRBJ2-1, with 13 positions matching TRBD2. This CDR3 contains 18 residues. The germline V gene encodes CDR1 SGHRS and CDR2 YFSETQ. The junction had 17 bases not matched to a gene; V was cut back by 6 bases and J by 8 bases. CDR3 residues: CASTYRTSGRKGLDEQFF. Here the CDR3 DNA reads TGCGCCAGCACCTATCGGACTAGCGGGAGAAAAGGGCTCGATGAGCAGTTCTTC.

The V call is TRBV28, the J call TRBJ1-6; D might be TRBD1 (5 bases). V was clipped by 10 bases and J by 9 bases, with 16 bases between them. Germline CDR1 reads MDHEN; CDR2 reads SYDVKM. The CDR3 covers 13 residues. As DNA, the CDR3 is TGTGCCACTGGAGGGGATGGCGGTTCACCCCTCCACTTT. This codes for CATGGDGGSPLHF.

This chain connects TRBV28 to TRBJ1-2; no clear D. This CDR3 contains 14 residues. The germline gives CDR1 MDHEN, CDR2 SYDVKM. V dropped 5 bases and J dropped 0 bases, with 10 bases sitting between them. Here the CDR3 DNA reads TGTGCCAGCAGTGTGGGAGGAGCTAACTATGGCTACACCTTC. Protein product: CASSVGGANYGYTF.

This sequence joins TRBV6-2 or TRBV6-3 and TRBJ1-2, with 7 positions matching TRBD1. CDR3 length: 17 residues. CDR1 is MNHEY, CDR2 SVGEGT, per germline. J was trimmed by 7 bases and V by 1 base; bases with no gene match: 15. Here the CDR3 reads CASSYFNSGQVGSGYTF. In DNA, the CDR3 is TGTGCCAGCAGTTACTTCAACTCAGGACAGGTCGGGTCTGGCTACACCTTC.

This clone was seen once. V gene TRBV19 combines with J gene TRBJ2-3, with D perhaps TRBD2 (6 bases). Germline CDR1 reads LNHDA; CDR2 reads SQIVND (reference sequence). Trimming shortened V by 7 bases and J by 2 bases, and 16 bases separated the two germline ends. The CDR3 is made up of 15 amino acids. Written as DNA, the CDR3 is TGTGCCAGTACCTCTTGGGGGGTGGACACAGATACGCAGTATTTT. Its translation: CASTSWGVDTDTQYF.

The table lists this clone with a count of one. The genes are TRBV19 and TRBJ2-1; no definite D call. The V gene lost 5 bases and the J gene lost 0 bases, with 11 bases spanning the gap. The CDR3 covers 15 residues. Germline CDR1 is LNHDA and CDR2 is SQIVND (reference sequence). CDR3 sequence (DNA): TGTGCCAGTAGTTATCCGATGAGCTCCTACAATGAGCAGTTCTTC. Its translation: CASSYPMSSYNEQFF.

This sequence joins TRBV19 and TRBJ1-4; tentatively, D is TRBD1 (6 bases). The CDR3 extends over 15 amino acids. Germline CDR1 is LNHDA and CDR2 is SQIVND (reference sequence). V dropped 7 bases and J dropped 0 bases, with 12 bases sitting between them. For the CDR3, the DNA is TGTGCCAGTAAACTACAGGGCGCAACTAATGAAAAACTGTTTTTT. Translation gives CASKLQGATNEKLFF.

The rearrangement joins TRBV21-1 to TRBJ2-5. TRBV21-1 is listed as a pseudogene. There are 15 residues in the CDR3. The CDR3 region is CASSKGPPTVETQYF. DNA for the CDR3: TGTGCCAGCAGCAAAGGACCGCCAACGGTAGAGACCCAGTACTTC.

This rearrangement joins TRBV7-3 to TRBJ1-1; D unclear. CDR1 is SGHTA and CDR2 is FQGTGA in the germline V gene. This CDR3 has 14 residues. Trimming shortened V by 1 base and J by 1 base, and 7 bases separated the two germline ends. The CDR3 sequence: CASSLNPRNTEAFF. The CDR3 DNA follows: TGTGCCAGCAGCTTAAACCCCCGGAACACTGAAGCTTTCTTT.

The V call is TRBV6-2 or TRBV6-3, the J call TRBJ1-1; D is undetermined. The CDR3 has 13 amino acids. V gave up 3 bases and J gave up 3 bases, with 8 bases separating them. The V gene's germline CDR1 is MNHEY and CDR2 SVGEGT. The CDR3, as DNA: TGTGCCAGCAGTTATTCGGTGTACACTGAAGCTTTCTTT. As protein: CASSYSVYTEAFF.

This chain links TRBV30 with TRBJ1-2, with 8 nucleotides matching TRBD1. V shed 2 bases, J shed 8 bases, and the junction held 10 bases outside the gene matches. Germline V gives CDR1 GTSNPN, CDR2 SVGIG (reference sequence). This CDR3 region has 14 residues. CDR3 in amino acids: CAWSQGAPSGGYTF. In nucleotides, the CDR3 is TGTGCCTGGAGTCAGGGGGCGCCTTCTGGGGGCTACACCTTC.

This rearrangement joins TRBV14 to TRBJ1-2; 7 nucleotides match TRBD1. Per germline, CDR1 SGHDN and CDR2 FVKESK. The CDR3 is 16 amino acids. The J segment lost 3 bases and the V segment lost 2 bases, leaving 9 bases of the junction unmatched. The CDR3 sequence is CASSQNRGLGDYGYTF. In nucleotides, the CDR3 is TGTGCCAGCAGCCAAAACAGGGGCCTAGGTGACTATGGCTACACCTTC.

The rearrangement links TRBV6-5 to TRBJ2-7; 10 bases fit TRBD1. The CDR3 has 14 amino acids. The junction had 6 bases not matched to a gene; V was cut back by 4 bases and J by 6 bases. CDR1 is MNHEY and CDR2 is SVGAGI in the germline V gene. CDR3 region: CASSWGQGSGEQYF. In nucleotides, the CDR3 is TGTGCCAGCAGTTGGGGACAGGGGTCTGGCGAGCAGTACTTC.

This clone was recorded only once. The rearrangement joins TRBV27 to TRBJ2-1, with D perhaps matching TRBD2 (6 bases). Trimming pared 4 bases from V and 0 bases from J, leaving 13 bases between. The germline V gene encodes CDR1 MNHEY and CDR2 SMNVEV (reference sequence). The CDR3 contains 16 residues. The CDR3 protein is CASSSQGLTSYNEQFF. In DNA, the CDR3 is TGTGCCAGCAGTTCCCAGGGACTGACCTCCTACAATGAGCAGTTCTTC.

The J gene is TRBJ1-5, the V gene TRBV12-3 or TRBV12-4, with D perhaps TRBD1 (5 bases). V lost 5 bases, J lost 4 bases, and 9 bases lay in between. CDR3 size: 13 residues. CDR3 nucleotide sequence: TGTGCCAGCAGTCCGGGACCGAATCAGCCCCAGCATTTT. Protein: CASSPGPNQPQHF.

The rearrangement uses TRBV18 and TRBJ1-4; D unclear. Per the germline V gene, CDR1 is KGHSH and CDR2 is LQKENI. The CDR3 runs to 16 residues. V was trimmed by 3 bases and J by 3 bases, leaving 14 bases between them. As DNA, the CDR3 is TGTGCCAGCTCACCCCGCTCCTCCGGCTCTAATGAAAAACTGTTTTTT. Residues: CASSPRSSGSNEKLFF.

The chain carries TRBV9 and TRBJ2-1, with no clear D. Germline values: CDR1 SGDLS, CDR2 YYNGEE. Trimming left V 0 bases short and J 7 bases short, with 14 bases between. This CDR3 contains 15 residues. The CDR3 here is CASSVAGVGLNEQFF. For the CDR3, the DNA is TGTGCCAGCAGCGTAGCTGGGGTAGGTTTGAATGAGCAGTTCTTC. The variable domain in full, with the rest retrieved from reference TRBV9 and TRBJ2-1, is DSGVTQTPKHLITATGQRVTLRCSPRSGDLSVYWYQQSLDQGLQFLIQYYNGEERAKGNILERFSAQQFPDLHSELNLSSLELGDSALYFCASSVAGVGLNEQFFGPGTRLTVL.

The chain uses TRBV27 and TRBJ2-1; D is undetermined. Germline lookup yields CDR1 MNHEY and CDR2 SMNVEV (reference sequence). The CDR3 is 14 residues long. V was cut by 0 bases and J by 1 base, with 4 bases left in between. The CDR3 loop is CASSLSTSYNEQFF. In nucleotides, the CDR3 is TGTGCCAGCAGTTTATCGACTTCCTACAATGAGCAGTTCTTC.